What follows are 14 T cell receptor beta chains derived from one specimen sequenced in a study of cytomegalovirus exposure and HLA in healthy donors. PCR primers comprised 60 Vbeta and 13 Jbeta primers. Profiled with immunoSEQ multiplex PCR; TCRdb holds only in-frame clones, not every one. The repertoire holds under 200,000 clones, about 63% seen once, with 2.5% to 3.5% in the top ten. Sequencing was carried out using PBMCs. These receptors originate from a middle-aged woman in good health and CMV-seropositive.

The J gene is TRBJ1-4, the V gene TRBV14; 8 nucleotides align to TRBD1. Germline loops: CDR1 SGHDN, CDR2 FVKESK. The CDR3 is 15 residues long. V was clipped by 4 bases and J by 7 bases; unmatched bases: 8. CDR3 in DNA: TGTGCCAGCAGCCCAGCAGGGGGCTTGGGTGAAAAACTGTTTTTT. It encodes CASSPAGGLGEKLFF. The full variable domain, completed using reference TRBV14 and TRBJ1-4, is EAGVTQFPSHSVIEKGQTVTLRCDPISGHDNLYWYRRVMGKEIKFLLHFVKESKQDESGMPNNRFLAERTGGTYSTLKVQPAELEDSGVYFCASSPAGGLGEKLFFGSGTQLSVL.

This clone has a handful of counts. V usage is TRBV28 and J usage is TRBJ2-1; TRBD2 agrees at 13 bases. This CDR3 contains 14 residues. Germline V gene lookup returns CDR1 MDHEN and CDR2 SYDVKM. V lost 7 bases to trimming and J lost 6 bases; unmatched junction nucleotides: 3. The CDR3 region is CASKLAGGPNEQFF. CDR3 nucleotides: TGTGCCAGCAAACTAGCGGGGGGGCCCAATGAGCAGTTCTTC.

This chain uses TRBV7-9 with TRBJ2-1, with D possibly being TRBD1 (6 bases). The CDR3 runs 12 residues. Per the germline V gene, CDR1 is SEHNR and CDR2 is FQNEAQ (reference sequence). Trimming stripped 5 bases from V and 6 bases from J, with 8 bases between. The CDR3 nucleotides are TGTGCCAGCAGCCGGGACACCAATGAGCAGTTCTTC. Amino acids: CASSRDTNEQFF. The whole variable domain, filled in from reference TRBV7-9 and TRBJ2-1, reads DTGVSQNPRHKITKRGQNVTFRCDPISEHNRLYWYRQTLGQGPEFLTYFQNEAQLEKSRLLSDRFSAERPKGSFSTLEIQRTEQGDSAMYLCASSRDTNEQFFGPGTRLTVL.

About this clone: Other DNA variants within this sample encode the same CDR3. J is TRBJ2-2 and V is TRBV7-2; D gene uncertain. Germline CDR1 is SGHTA and CDR2 is FQGNSA. Trimming cost V 4 bases and J 3 bases, with 3 bases left between them. The CDR3 contains 12 residues. CDR3 residues: CASSSYTGELFF. The CDR3 coding sequence is TGTGCCAGCAGCTCATACACCGGGGAGCTGTTTTTT.

As regards this clone: Its ends do not fully match the called genes, so a read error is possible. The rearrangement uses TRBV19 and TRBJ1-5, with D perhaps matching TRBD1 (6 bases). The CDR3 is 14 amino acids. The germline V gene encodes CDR1 LNHDA and CDR2 SQIVND (reference sequence). The CDR3 coding sequence is TGTGCCAGTACCTACGACAGGCTCAATCAGCCCCAGAATTTT. Its translation: CASTYDRLNQPQNF. The whole variable domain, remainder taken from reference TRBV19 and TRBJ1-5, is DGGITQSPKYLFRKEGQNVTLSCEQNLNHDAMYWYRQDPGQGLRLIYYSQIVNDFQKGDIAEGYSVSREKKESFPLTVTSAQKNPTAFYLCASTYDRLNQPQNFGDGTRLSIL.

The chain is built from TRBV6-5 and TRBJ2-1; TRBD2 is a possible D gene (5 bases). V gave up 6 bases and J gave up 3 bases, with 15 bases separating them. The CDR3 extends over 15 amino acids. The germline V gene encodes CDR1 MNHEY and CDR2 SVGAGI. CDR3 sequence (DNA): TGTGCCAGCAGGGACGAGGGTGCAGGCTACAATGAGCAGTTCTTC. Its protein is CASRDEGAGYNEQFF.

In nucleotides, the CDR3 is TGCGCCAGCAGCTACAGACGGGGGGGGTACGAGCAGTACTTC. It is translated as CASSYRRGGYEQYF. The chain joins TRBV5-1 to TRBJ2-7, with 8 positions matching TRBD2. CDR3 length: 14 amino acids. V lost 3 bases to trimming and J lost 4 bases; unmatched junction nucleotides: 6. Germline loops: CDR1 SGHRS, CDR2 YFSETQ.

The DNA of the CDR3 is TGTGCCAGCAGTCTATCCAACACAGATACGCAGTATTTT. Its translation: CASSLSNTDTQYF. The chain links TRBV28 to TRBJ2-3; D uncertain. Germline values: CDR1 MDHEN, CDR2 SYDVKM. V lost 5 bases to trimming and J lost 2 bases, with 8 bases between them. The CDR3 contains 13 residues.

The V gene is TRBV27, the J gene TRBJ2-5; 7 positions match TRBD2. The CDR3 spans 16 residues. V lost 1 base to trimming and J lost 3 bases; unmatched junction nucleotides: 8. Germline loops: CDR1 MNHEY, CDR2 SMNVEV (reference sequence). CDR3 amino acids: CASSLYERGGKETQYF. The CDR3 DNA follows: TGTGCCAGCAGTTTATACGAGCGGGGAGGGAAAGAGACCCAGTACTTC.

CDR3 DNA: TGTGCCAGCAGCCAAGGAGGAGGGGGCGCTAACTATGGCTACACCTTC. Protein: CASSQGGGGANYGYTF. The chain uses TRBV4-2 and TRBJ1-2, with 7 positions matching TRBD1. Germline trimming cut 1 base from V and 0 bases from J; bases unmatched to any gene: 5. The CDR3 runs to 16 residues. The germline CDR1 and CDR2 sequences are LGHNA and YNFKEQ.

This clone was seen a few times. The V gene is TRBV9, the J gene TRBJ2-1; maybe TRBD1 (5 bases). The V gene's germline CDR1 is SGDLS and CDR2 YYNGEE. Trimming stripped 4 bases from V and 0 bases from J, with 14 bases between. There are 16 residues in the CDR3. CDR3 bases: TGTGCCAGCAGCACACAGGCGTTCAGCTCCTACAATGAGCAGTTCTTC. It yields the protein CASSTQAFSSYNEQFF.

In its sample, this clone was seen a few times. This rearrangement joins TRBV19 to TRBJ2-7; TRBD1 matches at 10 bases. Trimming at V came to 4 bases and at J to 6 bases, leaving 3 bases not matched to a gene. Germline lookup yields CDR1 LNHDA and CDR2 SQIVND (reference sequence). This CDR3 region has 13 residues. CDR3 sequence (DNA): TGTGCCAGTAGTAGACAGGGGGCGATCGAGCAGTACTTC. Translated: CASSRQGAIEQYF.

This chain uses TRBV2 with TRBJ2-1; TRBD2 matches 8 bases. The J segment lost 7 bases and the V segment lost 1 base, leaving 6 bases of the junction unmatched. Germline V lookup: CDR1 SNHLY, CDR2 FYNNEI. The CDR3 runs to 15 residues. In nucleotides, the CDR3 is TGTGCCAGCAGTGAAGAAGCGGGAGTTGCAAATGAGCAGTTCTTC. This encodes CASSEEAGVANEQFF.

This clone was picked up a small number of times. The chain is built from TRBV7-8 and TRBJ1-3, with 7 bases aligning to TRBD1. Unmatched junction bases numbered 12, after V lost 5 bases and J lost 2 bases. Looked up from germline, CDR1 is SGHVS and CDR2 is FQNEAQ. The CDR3 is 17 amino acids. In DNA form, the CDR3 reads TGTGCCAGCAGCAGAGGGGGACAGCTCTTTACTGGAAACACCATATATTTT. Protein sequence: CASSRGGQLFTGNTIYF.